The 19 T cell receptor beta chains in this list originate from one sample, sequenced in a study of blood T cells in healthy people across ages. PCR was performed a second time for about 6 to 11 cycles using a sample-barcoded 5' primer and a J-beta primer mix. TCRdb redid the calling of the 5' RACE reads with MiXCR, one entry per CDR3 protein. This table holds some 1.6 million distinct CDR3 sequences, about 35% found once. Material for sequencing was blood. The receptors were sampled from a woman in her 30s in good health.

This chain uses TRBV5-1 with TRBJ1-2; TRBD1 might be the D (6 bases). Germline V CDR1 and CDR2: SGHRS, YFSETQ. The CDR3 sequence is 15 residues long. The ends were cut back, 3 bases at V and 3 bases at J, with 15 bases in the middle. CDR3 in DNA: TGCGCCAGCAGCTCCGCTCGGGGGGCCCACTATGGCTACACCTTC. Translating it yields CASSSARGAHYGYTF.

This clonotype has more than one count but fewer than ten. The chain links TRBV7-8 to TRBJ2-1; 8 positions match TRBD1. The germline V gene encodes CDR1 SGHVS and CDR2 FQNEAQ. The CDR3 has 19 residues. The ends lost 5 bases at V and 6 bases at J; junction bases unmatched: 21. The CDR3 region has the DNA TGTGCCAGCAGCCTCAGACAGGGGCCCACTCTGCCCTCCAGCAATGAGCAGTTCTTC. As protein: CASSLRQGPTLPSSNEQFF.

This clonotype turned up a few times. This chain joins TRBV6-1 and TRBJ1-2, with TRBD1 as a possible D gene (5 bases). CDR1 is MNHNS, CDR2 SASEGT, per germline. The CDR3 extends over 15 amino acids. V lost 1 base to trimming and J lost 0 bases, with 9 bases between them. The CDR3 is CASSEGHRPNYGYTF. The CDR3 DNA reads TGTGCCAGCAGTGAAGGTCACAGGCCTAACTATGGCTACACCTTC.

Turning to this clonotype: This may arise from a read error, as a much more abundant clone is one base away. The V call is TRBV10-3, the J call TRBJ2-7; D may match TRBD1 or TRBD2 (6 bases each). Germline CDR1 is ENHRY and CDR2 is SYGVKD. The CDR3 extends over 13 amino acids. The V and J ends lost 0 bases and 10 bases respectively, with 13 bases between them. Written as DNA, the CDR3 is TGTGCCATCAGTGAGTCGACAGGAGGGGCCCAGTACTTC. It codes for CAISESTGGAQYF.

This clonotype was counted many times. The rearrangement joins TRBV12-3 or TRBV12-4 to TRBJ2-5; 14 nucleotides match TRBD2. After removal of 8 bases from V and 5 bases from J, the junction contained 7 bases not matched to a gene. The CDR3 is 15 amino acids. The CDR3 sequence: CASLGTSGGWETQYF. CDR3 nucleotide sequence: TGTGCCAGCCTCGGGACTAGCGGGGGCTGGGAGACCCAGTACTTC.

J is TRBJ1-2 and V is TRBV7-9; D perhaps matches TRBD1 (6 bases). Trimming stripped 11 bases from V and 4 bases from J, with 11 bases between. CDR1 and CDR2 (germline): SEHNR, FQNEAQ (reference sequence). The CDR3 sequence is 11 residues long. As DNA, the CDR3 is TGTGCCGGGGGGGGCAGCTATGGCTACACCTTC. The encoded protein is CAGGGSYGYTF.

This clonotype has only one observation. The CDR3 ends on some other residue instead of the conserved phenylalanine or tryptophan, so this is likely a read error. This sequence joins TRBV20-1 and TRBJ1-2; D gene unclear. V lost 3 bases, J lost 1 base, and 12 bases lay in between. Germline loops: CDR1 DFQATT, CDR2 SNEGSKA (reference sequence). This CDR3 spans 14 amino acids. As DNA, the CDR3 is TGCAGTGCTAGCAATGTCGGCGATAACTATGGCTACACCTGC. Amino acid sequence: CSASNVGDNYGYTC.

This clonotype was observed at least ten times. This sequence joins TRBV2 and TRBJ2-1; D ambiguous. V lost 6 bases, J lost 7 bases, and 7 bases lay in between. From germline, CDR1 is SNHLY and CDR2 FYNNEI. There are 11 residues in the CDR3. As DNA, the CDR3 is TGTGCCAGCAGGATAGGGAATGAGCAGTTCTTC. Translating gives CASRIGNEQFF. The entire variable domain, with the rest obtained from reference TRBV2 and TRBJ2-1, is as follows: EPEVTQTPSHQVTQMGQEVILRCVPISNHLYFYWYRQILGQKVEFLVSFYNNEISEKSEIFDDQFSVERPDGSNFTLKIRSTKLEDSAMYFCASRIGNEQFFGPGTRLTVL.

V is TRBV5-5 and J is TRBJ2-7; D remains unclear. Per the germline V gene, CDR1 is SGHKS and CDR2 is YYEKEE (reference sequence). The CDR3 has 13 residues. V was trimmed by 3 bases and J by 2 bases, leaving 9 bases between them. The CDR3 loop is CASSSRITYEQYF. CDR3 nucleotide sequence: TGTGCCAGCAGCTCCAGGATAACCTACGAGCAGTACTTC.

Here the CDR3 DNA reads TGTGCCAGCAGTCGTAGGAAACTGAACACTGAAGCTTTCTTT. Protein product: CASSRRKLNTEAFF. The rearrangement uses TRBV27 and TRBJ1-1; D not certain. The CDR3 is 14 amino acids. In germline, CDR1 is MNHEY, CDR2 SMNVEV (reference sequence). V was shortened by 5 bases and J by 0 bases, with 10 bases between the two germline ends.

Note on this clonotype: The germline gene is not matched at one end of the junction; a read error may be the cause. The chain is built from TRBV3-1 and TRBJ2-1, with 10 bases identical to TRBD2. The CDR3 runs 16 residues. Germline loops: CDR1 LGHDT, CDR2 YNNKEL (reference sequence). The CDR3, as DNA: TGTGCCGGCAGCCAAGATCTAGCGGGGGCGCACAATGAGCAGTTCTTC. It specifies CAGSQDLAGAHNEQFF.

The V and J genes are TRBV10-3 and TRBJ2-1; D not resolved. Germline CDR1 reads ENHRY; CDR2 reads SYGVKD. The CDR3 is 15 residues long. Trimming removed 6 bases from V and 0 bases from J, with 12 bases in between. The chain's CDR3 is CAIRFNTGSYNEQFF. CDR3 nucleotide sequence: TGTGCCATCAGATTCAACACTGGCTCCTACAATGAGCAGTTCTTC.

J is TRBJ2-1 and V is TRBV20-1; TRBD2 matches at 9 bases. J gave up 14 bases and V 0 bases, and 11 bases lay outside the gene matches. Germline values: CDR1 DFQATT, CDR2 SNEGSKA (reference sequence). The CDR3 extends over 14 amino acids. DNA for the CDR3: TGCAGTGCTAGAGATCTGCGCGGGAGGGCGGCTGAGTTCTTC. This translates into CSARDLRGRAAEFF.

In this sample, this clonotype turned up a few times. The chain links TRBV9 to TRBJ2-4; the D gene is possibly TRBD2 (7 bases). Trimming removed 0 bases from V and 8 bases from J, with 12 bases in between. The CDR3 contains 14 residues. Germline values: CDR1 SGDLS, CDR2 YYNGEE. CDR3 residues: CASSVARGADIQYF. Here the CDR3 DNA reads TGTGCCAGCAGCGTAGCACGGGGGGCGGACATTCAGTACTTC.

DNA of the CDR3: TGTGCCAGCAGTCCCGGGTTCGCGGGAGGAGACACAGATACGCAGTATTTT. Translated, it gives CASSPGFAGGDTDTQYF. The V and J genes are TRBV28 and TRBJ2-3, with TRBD2 matching 8 bases. CDR3 length: 17 amino acids. V dropped 5 bases and J dropped 2; count of bases not matched to a gene: 12. Per the germline V gene, CDR1 is MDHEN and CDR2 is SYDVKM.

V usage is TRBV9 and J usage is TRBJ2-3; 8 bases line up with TRBD1. Germline CDR1 SGDLS, CDR2 YYNGEE. Losses at the gene ends were 4 bases for V and 5 bases for J; bases not matched to a gene: 9. The CDR3 totals 15 residues. CDR3 sequence reads: CASSPWTGSGDTQYF. The DNA of the CDR3 is TGTGCCAGCAGCCCCTGGACAGGGTCGGGAGATACGCAGTATTTT.

This clonotype was seen just once. The chain joins TRBV5-4 to TRBJ2-5; the D gene could be TRBD1 or TRBD2 (5 bases each). TRBJ2-7 matches the DNA end more closely, so the J call is doubtful. Germline assignment: CDR1 SGHNT and CDR2 YYREEE (reference sequence). The CDR3 is 14 amino acids. CDR3 amino acids: CASSRDLANYEQYF. The CDR3 bases are TGTGCCAGCAGCCGGGACCTTGCGAACTACGAGCAGTACTTC.

This clonotype was seen a few times. The genes are TRBV3-1 and TRBJ2-1, with TRBD1 as a possible D gene (7 bases). The CDR3 runs 14 residues. Germline assignment: CDR1 LGHDT and CDR2 YNNKEL (reference sequence). The V end lost 4 bases, the J end lost 11 bases, and 18 bases lay between the germline ends. The chain's CDR3 is CASSLDRVGGKQFF. The CDR3, as DNA: TGTGCCAGCAGCCTAGACAGGGTTGGGGGGAAGCAGTTCTTC.

This clonotype was recorded a few times. The chain uses TRBV5-4 and TRBJ2-7, with 14 positions matching TRBD2. The J call is uncertain, as TRBJ2-5 better fits the DNA end. Germline V gene sequence: CDR1 SGHNT, CDR2 YYREEE (reference sequence). There are 16 residues in the CDR3. CDR3 region: CASSLRGLAGVETQYF. Written as DNA, the CDR3 is TGTGCCAGCAGCTTGCGGGGACTAGCGGGAGTAGAGACCCAGTACTTC.